The rows below give T cell receptor beta chains drawn from one sample of a study of OX40 agonist ivuxolimab in advanced cancers. This table comes from immunoSEQ multiplex PCR, and its TCRdb copy is limited to in-frame clones, with some not included. The sample has under 55,000 clones, 80% to 90% seen once; the top ten hold about 16%. The sample in question was CD4+ or CD8+ T cells sorted from blood, obtained in a trial of the OX40 agonist ivuxolimab. These receptors all come from an adult with an advanced solid tumor such as melanoma, head and neck, liver or kidney cancer. Both conserved end residues are part of each CDR3. Each record gives: clone size, J gene, V gene, D gene, CDR3 protein, CDR3 DNA. A D gene is named only where the DNA matches it firmly. Expanded clones get a size class; other rows say once, few or many, or leave the size out.

>.|TRBJ2-7|TRBV7-8|.
CASSPPPAPGTSYEQYF
TGTGCCAGCAGCCCCCCCCCAGCGCCAGGCACCTCCTACGAGCAGTACTTC
>.|TRBJ1-4|TRBV6-6|.
CASTEGGANEKLFF
TGTGCCAGCACCGAGGGCGGGGCTAATGAAAAACTGTTTTTT
>.|TRBJ1-2|TRBV4-1|.
CASSQGPGLILYGYTF
TGCGCCAGCAGCCAAGGACCCGGCCTTATCCTCTATGGCTACACCTTC
>.|TRBJ1-1|TRBV5-1|.
CASSLRGGEAFF
TGCGCCAGCAGCTTGAGGGGGGGGGAAGCTTTCTTT
>.|TRBJ2-1|TRBV29-1|.
CSVDGSSYNEQFF
TGCAGCGTTGACGGCAGCTCCTACAATGAGCAGTTCTTC
>.|TRBJ2-1|TRBV27|TRBD1
CASSLGPGTGKDNEQFF
TGTGCCAGCAGTTTAGGCCCCGGGACAGGGAAGGACAATGAGCAGTTCTTC
>.|TRBJ2-6|TRBV6-1|.
CASSESWGTGANVLTF
TGTGCCAGCAGTGAATCTTGGGGAACTGGGGCCAACGTCCTGACTTTC
>.|TRBJ1-3|TRBV9|.
CASSVEGVSGNTIYF
TGTGCCAGCAGCGTAGAGGGGGTTTCTGGAAACACCATATATTTT
>.|TRBJ2-7|TRBV11-2|.
CASSLDSRQLSYEQYF
TGTGCCAGCAGCTTAGACTCCAGACAGCTGTCCTACGAGCAGTACTTC
>once|TRBJ1-5|TRBV6-5|.
CASSLSGTQPQHF
TGTGCCAGCAGCCTCTCGGGGACTCAGCCCCAGCATTTT
>few|TRBJ1-1|TRBV11-2|.
CASDQHPAGTTEAFF
TGTGCCAGCGATCAGCACCCGGCGGGGACCACTGAAGCTTTCTTT
>.|TRBJ1-1|TRBV6-1|.
CASSEYVQRNTEAFF
TGTGCCAGCAGTGAATATGTTCAGAGGAACACTGAAGCTTTCTTT
>.|TRBJ1-6|TRBV11-1|.
CASSLAMHGAQRRSPLHF
TGTGCCAGCAGCTTAGCTATGCACGGGGCACAGCGGAGATCACCCCTCCACTTT
>few|TRBJ1-2|TRBV27|.
CASSLGTPDNYGYTF
TGTGCCAGCAGTTTAGGGACACCTGACAACTATGGCTACACCTTC
>.|TRBJ2-7|TRBV13|TRBD1
CASSSSGTGYEQYF
TGTGCCAGCAGCTCCTCCGGGACAGGCTACGAGCAGTACTTC
>.|TRBJ2-2|TRBV29-1|.
CSVAGVGELFF
TGCAGCGTTGCGGGTGTCGGGGAGCTGTTTTTT
>.|TRBJ2-7|TRBV27|TRBD2
CASSSRTSGGVSYEQYF
TGTGCCAGCAGTTCGCGGACTAGCGGGGGGGTCTCCTACGAGCAGTACTTC